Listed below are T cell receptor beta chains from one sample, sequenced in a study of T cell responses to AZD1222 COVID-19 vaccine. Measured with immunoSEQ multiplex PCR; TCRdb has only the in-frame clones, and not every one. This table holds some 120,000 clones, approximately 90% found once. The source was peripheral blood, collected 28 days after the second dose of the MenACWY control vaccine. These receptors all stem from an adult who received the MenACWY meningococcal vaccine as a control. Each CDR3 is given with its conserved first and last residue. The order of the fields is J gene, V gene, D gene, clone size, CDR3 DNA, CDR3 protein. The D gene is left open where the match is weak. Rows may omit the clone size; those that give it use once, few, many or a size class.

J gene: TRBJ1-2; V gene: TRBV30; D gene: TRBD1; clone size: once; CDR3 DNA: TGTGCCTGGAAAGGAACGGACAGGGTGGTCTATGGCTACACCTTC; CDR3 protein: CAWKGTDRVVYGYTF
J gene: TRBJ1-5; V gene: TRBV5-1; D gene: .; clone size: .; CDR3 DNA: TGCGCCAGCAGCTTGGTTCCCGATCAGCCCCAGCATTTT; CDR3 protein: CASSLVPDQPQHF
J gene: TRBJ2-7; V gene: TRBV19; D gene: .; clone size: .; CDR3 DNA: TGTGCCAGTAGTATCCCAAATGATATAAACTACGAGCAGTACTTC; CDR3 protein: CASSIPNDINYEQYF
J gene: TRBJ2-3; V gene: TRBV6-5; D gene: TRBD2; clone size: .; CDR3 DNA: TGTGCCAGCAGTTACTATGGGGGGGAGGCCACAGATACGCAGTATTTT; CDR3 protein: CASSYYGGEATDTQYF
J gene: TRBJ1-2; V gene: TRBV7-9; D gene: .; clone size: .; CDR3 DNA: TGTGCCAGCAGCCCCGGGACAAATTTCCTAGGTTATGGCTACACCTTC; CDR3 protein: CASSPGTNFLGYGYTF
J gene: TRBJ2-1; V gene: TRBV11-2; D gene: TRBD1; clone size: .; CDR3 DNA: TGTGCCAGCAGCCTAAAAAACAAGGGGGCCGACAATGAGCAGTTCTTC; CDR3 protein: CASSLKNKGADNEQFF
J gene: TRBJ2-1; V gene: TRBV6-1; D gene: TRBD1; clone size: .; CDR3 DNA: TGTGCCAGCAGTGACGGACAGGGTTATTACAATGAGCAGTTCTTC; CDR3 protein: CASSDGQGYYNEQFF
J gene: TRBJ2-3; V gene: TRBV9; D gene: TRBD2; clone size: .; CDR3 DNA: TGTGCCAGCCAACCTGGGACTAGGATAACAGATACGCAGTATTTT; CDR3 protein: CASQPGTRITDTQYF
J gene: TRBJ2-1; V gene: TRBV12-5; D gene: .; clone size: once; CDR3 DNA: TGTGCTAGTGGTTTGGCGGGAGCGGGTGAGCAGTTCTTC; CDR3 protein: CASGLAGAGEQFF
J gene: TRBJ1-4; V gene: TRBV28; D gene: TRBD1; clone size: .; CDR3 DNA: TGTGCCAGCAGTTTGAAGGGACAGGGGGCAAGTAATGAAAAACTGTTTTTT; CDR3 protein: CASSLKGQGASNEKLFF
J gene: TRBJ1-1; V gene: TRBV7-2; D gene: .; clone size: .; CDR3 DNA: TGTGCCAGCAGCTGGGGGGGCTCAGGGTTTGAAGCTTTCTTT; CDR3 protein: CASSWGGSGFEAFF
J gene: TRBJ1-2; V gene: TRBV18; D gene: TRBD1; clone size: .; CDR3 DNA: TGTGCCAGCTCAACTAGCCGGGACAGGGTTTTAGGCTACACCTTC; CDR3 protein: CASSTSRDRVLGYTF
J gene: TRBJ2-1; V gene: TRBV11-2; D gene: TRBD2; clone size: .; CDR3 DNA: TGTGCCAGCAGCTTCACCACAGGAACCGGGGGGGCCGGGCAGTTCTTC; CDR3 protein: CASSFTTGTGGAGQFF
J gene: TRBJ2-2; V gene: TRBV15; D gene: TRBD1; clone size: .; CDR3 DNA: TGTGCCACCAGCAGCTACAGGGGCGACACCGGGGAGCTGTTTTTT; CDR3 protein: CATSSYRGDTGELFF
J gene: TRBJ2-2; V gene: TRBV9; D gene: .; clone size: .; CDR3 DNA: TGTGCCAGCAGCGTAGATCAGGGGTGGGGCGGGGAGCTGTTTTTT; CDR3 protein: CASSVDQGWGGELFF
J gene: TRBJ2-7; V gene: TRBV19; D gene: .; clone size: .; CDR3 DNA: TGTGCCAGTAGTACCCTAGACAGTTCCTACGAGCAGTACTTC; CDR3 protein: CASSTLDSSYEQYF
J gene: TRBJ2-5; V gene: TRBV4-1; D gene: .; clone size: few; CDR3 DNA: TGCGCCAGCAGCCAAGGGGGGCAGGGGGAGACCCAGTACTTC; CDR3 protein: CASSQGGQGETQYF
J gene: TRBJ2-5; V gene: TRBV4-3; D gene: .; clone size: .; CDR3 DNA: TGCGCCAGCAGCCAAGAACCCGGGACGGTACAAGAGACCCAGTACTTC; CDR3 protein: CASSQEPGTVQETQYF
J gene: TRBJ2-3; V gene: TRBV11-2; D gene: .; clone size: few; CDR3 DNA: TGTGCCAGCAGCTTAGCGGGAGATACGCAGTATTTT; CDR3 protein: CASSLAGDTQYF
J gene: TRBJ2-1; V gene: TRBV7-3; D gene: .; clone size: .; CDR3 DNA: TGTGCCAGCAGCTTAAGAACCGACAATGAGCAGTTCTTC; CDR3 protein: CASSLRTDNEQFF
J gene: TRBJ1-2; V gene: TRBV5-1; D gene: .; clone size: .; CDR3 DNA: TGCGCCAGCAGCTTGGCCGGAGGGGGAGGCTACACCTTC; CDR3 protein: CASSLAGGGGYTF
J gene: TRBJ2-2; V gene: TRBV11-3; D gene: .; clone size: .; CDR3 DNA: TGTGCCAGCAGCTTAGTAGGGAACACCGGGGAGCTGTTTTTT; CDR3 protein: CASSLVGNTGELFF
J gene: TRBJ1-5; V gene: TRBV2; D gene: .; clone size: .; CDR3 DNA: TGTGCCAGCAGTGAGGTACAAGATAGCAATCAGCCCCAGCATTTT; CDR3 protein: CASSEVQDSNQPQHF
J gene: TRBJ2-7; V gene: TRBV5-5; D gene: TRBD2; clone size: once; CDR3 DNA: TGTGCCAGCAGCGTGGGACTAGCGGGGTACGAGCAGTACTTC; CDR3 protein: CASSVGLAGYEQYF
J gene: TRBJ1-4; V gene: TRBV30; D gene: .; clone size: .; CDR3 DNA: TGTGCCTGGAGTGCTAATGAAAAACTGTTTTTT; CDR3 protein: CAWSANEKLFF
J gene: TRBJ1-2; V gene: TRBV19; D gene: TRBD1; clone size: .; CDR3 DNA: TGTGCCAGTAGAAGGACAGGGGAAGGGGCTAACTATGGCTACACCTTC; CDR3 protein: CASRRTGEGANYGYTF
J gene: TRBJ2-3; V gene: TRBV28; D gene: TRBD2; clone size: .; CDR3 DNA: TGTGCCAGCAGTTTAGTCCTAGCGGGGTACACAGATACGCAGTATTTT; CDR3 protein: CASSLVLAGYTDTQYF
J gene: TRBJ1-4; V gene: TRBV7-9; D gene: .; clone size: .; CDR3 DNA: TGTGCCAGCAGCATGTCCGGGACCTATAATGAAAAACTGTTTTTT; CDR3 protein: CASSMSGTYNEKLFF
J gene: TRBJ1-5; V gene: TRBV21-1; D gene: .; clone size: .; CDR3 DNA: TGTGCCAGCAGCGGAATCTCCAGGGTTCGGCGCAATCAGCCCCAGCATTTT; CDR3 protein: CASSGISRVRRNQPQHF
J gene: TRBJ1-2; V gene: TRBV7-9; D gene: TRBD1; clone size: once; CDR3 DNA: TGTGCCAGCAGCTCGGACAGGGAGATTTATGGCTACACCTTC; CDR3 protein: CASSSDREIYGYTF
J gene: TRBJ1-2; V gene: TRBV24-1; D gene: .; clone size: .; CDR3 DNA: TGTGCCACCAGTGATTTCCGGCTAGCCTACACCTTC; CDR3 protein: CATSDFRLAYTF
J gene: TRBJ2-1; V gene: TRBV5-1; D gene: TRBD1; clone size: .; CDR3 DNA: TGCGCCAGCAGCTCCGGGACAGGGACCTACAATGAGCAGTTCTTC; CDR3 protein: CASSSGTGTYNEQFF
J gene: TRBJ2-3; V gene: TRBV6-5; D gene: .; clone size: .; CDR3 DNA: TGTGCCAGCAGCCCGGGAGATACGCAGTATTTT; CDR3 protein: CASSPGDTQYF
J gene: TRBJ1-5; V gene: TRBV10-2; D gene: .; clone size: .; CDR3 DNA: TGCGCCAGCAGTGAGCAGGGGCGCGGTCATCAGCCCCAGCATTTT; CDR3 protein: CASSEQGRGHQPQHF
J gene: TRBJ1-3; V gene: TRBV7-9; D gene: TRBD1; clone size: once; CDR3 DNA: TGTGCCAGCAGCGGCCGGGACAGGGTGGGAAACACCATATATTTT; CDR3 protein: CASSGRDRVGNTIYF
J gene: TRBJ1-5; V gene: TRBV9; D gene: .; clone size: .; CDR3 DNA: TGTGCCAGCAGCGTAGGCCAGGGTTGGAATCAGCCCCAGCATTTT; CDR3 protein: CASSVGQGWNQPQHF
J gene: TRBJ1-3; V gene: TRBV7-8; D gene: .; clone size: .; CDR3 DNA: TGTGCCAGCAGCAACGTCGATGGGACGACAGCCTCTGGAAACACCATATATTTT; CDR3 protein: CASSNVDGTTASGNTIYF
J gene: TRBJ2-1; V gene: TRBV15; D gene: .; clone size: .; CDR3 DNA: TGTGCCACCAGCAGAGAAAGGGGGATCTCCTACAATGAGCAGTTCTTC; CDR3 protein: CATSRERGISYNEQFF
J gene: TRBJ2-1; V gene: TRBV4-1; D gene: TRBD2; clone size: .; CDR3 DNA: TGCGCCAGCAGCCAAAGCGGGGAACACTACAATGAGCAGTTCTTC; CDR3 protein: CASSQSGEHYNEQFF
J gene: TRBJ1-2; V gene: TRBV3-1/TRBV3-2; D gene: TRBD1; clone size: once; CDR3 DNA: TGTGCCAGCCTACAAACGGGCAGGGGGTCCTCTGGCTACACCTTC; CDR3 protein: CASLQTGRGSSGYTF
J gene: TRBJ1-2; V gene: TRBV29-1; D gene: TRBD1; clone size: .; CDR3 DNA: TGCAGCGTCAGACAGGGGGAGGATGGCTACACCTTC; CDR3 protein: CSVRQGEDGYTF
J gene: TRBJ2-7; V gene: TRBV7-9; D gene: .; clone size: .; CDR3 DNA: TGTGCCAGCAGCGCCCACAGGGCCTCCTACGAGCAGTACTTC; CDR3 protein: CASSAHRASYEQYF
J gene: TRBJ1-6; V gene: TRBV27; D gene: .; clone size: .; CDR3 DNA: TGTGCCAGCAGTTTACTCCGGGGGGATAATTCACCCCTCCACTTT; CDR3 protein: CASSLLRGDNSPLHF
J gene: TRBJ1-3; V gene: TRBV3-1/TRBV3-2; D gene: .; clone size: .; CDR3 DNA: TGTGCCAGCAGCCATGGGTCGCCGACTGGAAACACCATATATTTT; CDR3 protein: CASSHGSPTGNTIYF
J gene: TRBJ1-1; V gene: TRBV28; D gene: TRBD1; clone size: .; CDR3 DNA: TGTGCCAGCAGTACCCAGACAGGGGGCGGCAACACTGAAGCTTTCTTT; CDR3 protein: CASSTQTGGGNTEAFF
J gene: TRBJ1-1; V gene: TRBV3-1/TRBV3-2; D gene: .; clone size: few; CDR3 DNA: TGTGCCAGCAGCAGGGTGGGAGGCACTGAAGCTTTCTTT; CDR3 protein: CASSRVGGTEAFF
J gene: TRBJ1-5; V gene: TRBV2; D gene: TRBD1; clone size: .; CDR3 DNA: TGTGCCAGCAGTGGGACAGGGAGTAGAGGCAATCAGCCCCAGCATTTT; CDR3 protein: CASSGTGSRGNQPQHF
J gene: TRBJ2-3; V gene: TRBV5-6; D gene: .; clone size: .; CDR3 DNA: TGTGCCAGCAGCCTAAGACTCGCAGATACGCAGTATTTT; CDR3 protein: CASSLRLADTQYF